This T cell receptor (beta chain) was profiled in a study of blood T cell repertoires in COVID-19. Turning to the study itself: COVID-19 samples collected from the United States, Italy and Spain covered acute and convalescent phases.

Methods used by the authors: Estimation of nucleated cell counts relied on the amplification of reference gene primers. The protocol was immunoSEQ multiplex PCR, while the TCRdb copy is restricted to in-frame clones and leaves out a portion. V, J and clone size were drawn from that table, and D and trimming were deduced from the DNA. The table includes about 270,000 clones, less than 95% detected once. The study drew participants aged about 18 to 95 years from 20 to 30 US areas. Which cohort a participant joined came from the clinical history participants gave. This CDR3 is built from 15 residues. V lost 4 bases and J lost 1; bases outside the gene matches: 7. Germline V gene lookup returns CDR1 SGHDT and CDR2 YYEEEE.

The source material was PBMCs or T cells enriched from blood (not recorded which). The chain is built from TRBV5-6 and TRBJ2-7; 8 nucleotides agree with TRBD1. The receptor was derived from a man aged 35-49 years who had been exposed to COVID-19. CDR3 loop: CASSPEDRDSYEQYF. The CDR3 DNA follows: TGTGCCAGCAGCCCGGAGGACAGGGATTCCTACGAGCAGTACTTC.